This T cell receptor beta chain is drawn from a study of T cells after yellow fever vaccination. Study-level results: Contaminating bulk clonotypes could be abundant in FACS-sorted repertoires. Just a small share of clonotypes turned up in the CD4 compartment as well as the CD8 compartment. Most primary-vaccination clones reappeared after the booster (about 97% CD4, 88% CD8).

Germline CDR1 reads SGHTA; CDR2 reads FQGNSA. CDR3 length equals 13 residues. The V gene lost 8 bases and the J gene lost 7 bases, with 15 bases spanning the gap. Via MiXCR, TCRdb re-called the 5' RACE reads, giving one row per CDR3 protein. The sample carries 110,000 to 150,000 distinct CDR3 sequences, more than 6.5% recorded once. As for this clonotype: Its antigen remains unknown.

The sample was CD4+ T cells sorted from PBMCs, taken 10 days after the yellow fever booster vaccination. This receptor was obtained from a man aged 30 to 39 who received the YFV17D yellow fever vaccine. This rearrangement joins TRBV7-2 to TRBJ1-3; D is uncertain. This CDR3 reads CASLSSLGNTIYF. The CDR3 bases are TGTGCCAGCCTAAGTTCCCTCGGGAACACCATATATTTT. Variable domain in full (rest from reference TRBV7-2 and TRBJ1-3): GAGVSQSPSNKVTEKGKDVELRCDPISGHTALYWYRQSLGQGLEFLIYFQGNSAPDKSGLPSDRFSAERTGGSVSTLTIQRTQQEDSAVYLCASLSSLGNTIYFGEGSWLTVV.